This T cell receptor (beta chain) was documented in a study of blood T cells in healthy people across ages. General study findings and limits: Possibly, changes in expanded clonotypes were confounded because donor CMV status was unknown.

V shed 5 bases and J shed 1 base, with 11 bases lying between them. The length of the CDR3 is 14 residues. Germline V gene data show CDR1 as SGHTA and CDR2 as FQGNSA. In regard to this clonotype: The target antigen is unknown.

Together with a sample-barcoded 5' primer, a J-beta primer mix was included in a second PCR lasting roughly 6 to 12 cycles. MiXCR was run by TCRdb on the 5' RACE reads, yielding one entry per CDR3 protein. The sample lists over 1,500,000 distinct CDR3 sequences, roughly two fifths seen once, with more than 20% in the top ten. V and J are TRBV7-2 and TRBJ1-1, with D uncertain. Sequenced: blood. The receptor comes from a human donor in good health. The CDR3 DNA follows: TGTGCCAGCAGCCCCCGGTTGAGGAACACTGAAGCTTTCTTT. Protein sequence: CASSPRLRNTEAFF.